One and the same sample provided the 8 T cell receptor beta chains below, sequenced in a study of CD8+CD57+ T cells in acquired aplastic anemia. The patients chosen for sequencing had shown expansion of CD8+CD57+ cells (detected by flow cytometry). Genomic DNA templated the TCR beta VDJ and CDR3 profiling. TCRdb itself ran the reads through MiXCR, one entry per CDR3 protein. The sample consists of roughly 500,000 distinct CDR3 sequences, 25% to 40% of them appearing once. Input material: sorted CD4+, CD8+, or CD8+CD57+ T cells (not recorded which) from PBMCs. These receptors were collected from a human donor with aplastic anemia.

The J gene is TRBJ2-3, the V gene TRBV6-4; TRBD2 matches at 13 bases. The CDR3 is 14 amino acids. Trimming cost V 4 bases and J 9 bases; bases outside gene matches: 4. Germline assignment: CDR1 MRHNA and CDR2 SNTAGT. As DNA, the CDR3 is TGTGCCAGCAGTGGGACTAGCGGGAGCGGGACGCAGTATTTT. Translation gives CASSGTSGSGTQYF.

This clonotype was detected only a few times. The chain joins TRBV7-6 to TRBJ2-1; no clear D. Germline lookup yields CDR1 SGHVS and CDR2 FNYEAQ. Trimming stripped 3 bases from V and 10 bases from J, with 13 bases between. The CDR3 is 13 amino acids. The CDR3 reads CASSFGAFWEQFF. The CDR3 DNA is TGTGCCAGCAGCTTTGGTGCTTTTTGGGAGCAGTTCTTC.

The chain couples TRBV20-1 to TRBJ1-5; 7 bases agree with TRBD1. The CDR3 runs 17 residues. Germline CDR1 reads DFQATT; CDR2 reads SNEGSKA (reference sequence). The trim removed 1 base at V and 2 bases at J, leaving 11 bases unmatched. The CDR3 here is CSARGREIGQGNQPQHF. The CDR3 region has the DNA TGCAGTGCTAGAGGGAGAGAAATTGGACAGGGCAATCAGCCCCAGCATTTT.

This rearrangement joins TRBV11-1 to TRBJ2-7, with 8 bases fitting TRBD1. The CDR3 consists of 15 residues. V shed 0 bases, J shed 2 bases, and the junction held 3 bases outside the gene matches. Looked up from germline, CDR1 is SGHAT and CDR2 is FQDESV (reference sequence). The CDR3 sequence is CASSLARDRPYEQYF. The CDR3 DNA reads as TGTGCCAGCAGCTTAGCGAGGGACAGGCCCTACGAGCAGTACTTC.

Comment on this clonotype: Just one base apart from a much larger clone, this may be a read error. V gene TRBV6-4 combines with J gene TRBJ2-6; D ambiguous. This CDR3 comprises 14 residues. CDR1 is MRHNA and CDR2 is SNTAGT in the germline V gene. The CDR3 DNA follows: TGTACCAGCAGTGACGTCTCTGGGGCCAACGTCCTGACTTTC. Residues: CTSSDVSGANVLTF.

This clonotype was seen at least ten times. The chain joins TRBV7-2 to TRBJ2-7, with 11 nucleotides matching TRBD1. V shed 5 bases and J 4 bases; nucleotides not matched to a gene: 7. The length of the CDR3 is 15 residues. Germline loops: CDR1 SGHTA, CDR2 FQGNSA. The DNA for the CDR3 is TGTGCCAGCAGCCCCGACCGGGACAGGGGGTACGAGCAGTACTTC. Its protein product is CASSPDRDRGYEQYF.

CDR3 in DNA: TGCGCCAGCAACCTAACACAGGGGGACTATGGCTACACCTTC. This translates into CASNLTQGDYGYTF. This rearrangement joins TRBV10-1 to TRBJ1-2, with 8 bases that match TRBD1. The CDR3 totals 14 residues. V was clipped by 7 bases and J by 3 bases; unmatched bases: 7. CDR1 and CDR2 from the germline V gene are WNHNN and SYGVQD (reference sequence).

The chain has TRBV2 and TRBJ1-2, with 7 bases aligning to TRBD1. The CDR3 extends over 14 amino acids. Germline V gene lookup returns CDR1 SNHLY and CDR2 FYNNEI. J was trimmed by 4 bases and V by 4 bases; bases with no gene match: 6. The CDR3: CASSVQGGSYGYTF. CDR3 coding DNA: TGTGCCAGCAGTGTCCAGGGGGGGAGCTATGGCTACACCTTC.